Sequencing of this T cell receptor beta chain was carried out in a study of T cells expressing NK-cell markers. Study details: Sorted T-cell subsets CD3+CD56+NKG2C+, CD3+CD56+NKG2C- and CD3+CD56-NKG2C+ were TCR beta-sequenced.

TCRdb reprocessed the 5' RACE reads and reports one entry per CDR3 protein, with no DNA. Its table records about 260,000 distinct CDR3 sequences. A word on this clonotype: The antigen is unknown.

Study conclusions and caveats: The leading position in the CD3+CD56-NKG2C+ fraction of a handful of donors also went to these clonotypes. Unclear, still, was the HCMV specificity of the expanded NKG2C+ T cell clones.

CDR1 SGHRS and CDR2 YFSETQ come from the germline V gene. This CDR3 has 14 amino acids. The sequenced material came from blood T cells: a sorted CD56 or NKG2C T cell subset, CD4+ or CD8+ T cells, or bulk PBMC T cells (not recorded which). This receptor was obtained from a man younger than 35 in good health. V gene TRBV5-1 combines with J gene TRBJ2-5; TCRdb lists TRBD1, though no DNA is available to test this call. The CDR3 region is CASSLGPRGETQYF.